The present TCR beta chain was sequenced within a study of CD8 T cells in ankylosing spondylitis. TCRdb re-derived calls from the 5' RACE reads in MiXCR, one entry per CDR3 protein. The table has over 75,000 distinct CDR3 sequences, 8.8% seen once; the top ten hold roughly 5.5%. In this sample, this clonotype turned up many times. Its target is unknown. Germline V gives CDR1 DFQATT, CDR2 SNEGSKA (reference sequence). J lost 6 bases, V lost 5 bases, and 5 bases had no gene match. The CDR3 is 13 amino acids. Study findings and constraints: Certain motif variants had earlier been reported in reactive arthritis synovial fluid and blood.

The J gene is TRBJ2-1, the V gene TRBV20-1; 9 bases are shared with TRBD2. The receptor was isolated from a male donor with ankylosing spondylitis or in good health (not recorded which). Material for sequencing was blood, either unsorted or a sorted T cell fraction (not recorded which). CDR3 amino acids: CSASGTSFNEQFF. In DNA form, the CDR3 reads TGCAGTGCTTCCGGGACTAGCTTCAATGAGCAGTTCTTC.